The entry that follows covers one T cell receptor beta chain sequence. Its antigen is currently unknown. This sample also contains other DNA sequences that code for the same CDR3. Viral peptide pools were used in the ViraFEST assay to expand antigen-specific CD4+ T cells, and sequencing came afterward. Once cultured for nine to ten days, the cells underwent separation to obtain CD4+ T cells. Having tested negative for nucleocapsid antibodies, the vaccine recipients showed no prior SARS-CoV-2 infection. Peptides at about 10 ug/ml and IL-2 at 10 IU/ml were added to 1.5 million to 2.5 million PBMC per well. Half of the medium was exchanged for IL-2 medium on both days 3 and 7. The data originate from a study of vaccination effects on CD4 cells after COVID-19. Study in general: Participants were given two doses of BNT162b2 or mRNA-1273 vaccine.

CDR3 size: 13 residues. Trimming removed 6 bases from V and 2 bases from J, with 8 bases in between. The repertoire was sequenced with immunoSEQ multiplex PCR; TCRdb's copy has only in-frame clones and lacks some. The table has 70,000 or so clones, 78% seen once. General study findings and limits: The authors studied few convalescent patients and collected no early post-infection timepoints.

This chain connects TRBV12-3 or TRBV12-4 to TRBJ1-5; D unclear. Here the sequenced sample was CD4+ T cells from PBMCs cultured with SARS-CoV-2 spike peptides, taken before COVID-19 vaccination. This clonotype was obtained from a human donor who received a COVID-19 vaccine. This CDR3 reads CASSPGGNQPQHF. The DNA for the CDR3 is TGTGCCAGCAGCCCGGGCGGCAATCAGCCCCAGCATTTT.